Listed here are 21 T cell receptor beta chains from one sample, sequenced in a study of cytomegalovirus exposure and HLA in healthy donors (dated by TCRdb to about 2017). The library was produced with the immunoSEQ multiplex PCR assay. For the multiplex PCR, a mixture combining 60 forward primers for TCR Vbeta segments and 13 reverse primers for TCR Jbeta segments was used. The immuneACCESS repertoire file appears here via TCRdb, limited to in-frame rearrangements. These files lack a portion of the clones; in checked studies, under half of the deficit traces to unresolved V genes, and the cause of the others is not known. The record for this sample contains tens of thousands of clones. The top ten constitute 7% to 8.5% of the sample. What was sequenced was PBMCs. The receptors stem from a male donor in good health and CMV-seronegative.

The V call is TRBV6-1, the J call TRBJ2-7; perhaps TRBD1 as D (5 bases). Germline CDR1 and CDR2: MNHNS and SASEGT. The CDR3 consists of 12 residues. V dropped 5 bases and J dropped 6 bases, with 11 bases sitting between them. CDR3 nucleotides: TGTGCCAGCAGTAACCAGGGCGGCGAGCAGTACTTC. It yields the protein CASSNQGGEQYF.

J is TRBJ1-1 and V is TRBV11-2; D possibly corresponds to TRBD1 (5 bases). The CDR3 runs 15 residues. Germline CDR1 and CDR2: SGHAT and FQNNGV. Deletions cut 5 bases from V and 10 bases from J, with 23 bases between. CDR3 region: CASSQSQGGRDGAFF. CDR3 bases: TGTGCCAGCAGCCAGAGCCAGGGAGGGAGAGACGGAGCTTTCTTT.

The chain employs TRBV7-2 and TRBJ2-3; D gene unclear. The germline V gene encodes CDR1 SGHTA and CDR2 FQGNSA. The CDR3 consists of 11 residues. V was cut by 4 bases and J by 5 bases, with 4 bases left in between. CDR3 sequence reads: CASSSQDTQYF. DNA for the CDR3: TGTGCCAGCAGCTCACAAGATACGCAGTATTTT.

V gene TRBV11-3 combines with J gene TRBJ2-7; 7 bases fit TRBD1. The CDR3 has 14 residues. Unmatched junction bases numbered 6, after V lost 5 bases and J lost 2 bases. Germline V lookup: CDR1 SGHNT, CDR2 YENEEA. CDR3: CASSPWDRPYEQYF. Here the CDR3 DNA reads TGTGCCAGCAGCCCTTGGGACAGACCCTACGAGCAGTACTTC.

The chain links TRBV21-1 to TRBJ1-2; the DNA was not compared with TRBD1, the D call given in the table. TRBV21-1 is noted as a pseudogene. The CDR3 contains 16 residues. For the CDR3, the DNA is TGTGCCAGCAGCAAAGGCCCACAGGGGGAGCACTATGGCTACACCTTC. It is translated as CASSKGPQGEHYGYTF.

The V gene is TRBV7-2, the J gene TRBJ2-7, with TRBD2 matching over 10 bases. The ends lost 1 base at V and 0 bases at J; junction bases unmatched: 3. CDR1 is SGHTA, CDR2 FQGNSA, per germline. The CDR3 is made up of 16 amino acids. Here the CDR3 DNA reads TGTGCCAGCAGCTTAGATGGGACTAGCGCCTCCTACGAGCAGTACTTC. This gives the protein CASSLDGTSASYEQYF.

The chain is built from TRBV10-1 and TRBJ1-1; D unresolved. This CDR3 comprises 13 residues. Per germline, CDR1 WNHNN and CDR2 SYGVQD (reference sequence). Trimming stripped 6 bases from V and 2 bases from J, with 10 bases between. The CDR3 DNA is TGCGCCAGCAGGTACAATGAAAACACTGAAGCTTTCTTT. It is translated as CASRYNENTEAFF.

V usage is TRBV4-3 and J usage is TRBJ2-1; no reliable D call. From germline, CDR1 is LGHNA and CDR2 YSLEER. Trimming left V 0 bases short and J 15 bases short, with 15 bases between. The CDR3 is made up of 13 amino acids. CDR3 DNA: TGCGCCAGCAGCCAAGAGGCCCATTCCGCTCTGTTCTTC. Residues: CASSQEAHSALFF.

The chain combines TRBV6-1 with TRBJ1-5; D gene uncertain. The V gene lost 1 base and the J gene lost 5 bases, with 6 bases spanning the gap. Germline V gives CDR1 MNHNS, CDR2 SASEGT. CDR3 length equals 13 residues. This CDR3 is CASSEGSYQPQHF. Written as DNA, the CDR3 is TGTGCCAGCAGTGAAGGTAGTTATCAGCCCCAGCATTTT.

The chain couples TRBV5-1 to TRBJ1-1; 7 nucleotides line up with TRBD1. The CDR3 is made up of 15 amino acids. Germline CDR1 is SGHRS and CDR2 is YFSETQ. Unmatched junction bases numbered 7, after V lost 4 bases and J lost 1 base. CDR3 DNA: TGCGCCAGCAGCGCAGACAGGGCTTCGAACACTGAAGCTTTCTTT. Translation: CASSADRASNTEAFF.

The V gene is TRBV7-9, the J gene TRBJ1-1; D possibly corresponds to TRBD1 (5 bases). The CDR3 runs 12 residues. Trimming stripped 4 bases from V and 3 bases from J, with 6 bases between. In germline, CDR1 is SEHNR, CDR2 FQNEAQ (reference sequence). The CDR3 sequence: CASSWDYTEAFF. CDR3 sequence (DNA): TGTGCCAGCAGCTGGGACTACACTGAAGCTTTCTTT.

V is TRBV7-6 and J is TRBJ1-4; no reliable D call. Germline CDR1 and CDR2: SGHVS and FNYEAQ. V gave up 5 bases and J gave up 10 bases, with 14 bases separating them. The CDR3 sequence is 13 residues long. CDR3 in DNA: TGTGCCAGCAGCCGCCCCCCGGAGGGAAAACTGTTTTTT. Translating gives CASSRPPEGKLFF.

The V gene is TRBV15, the J gene TRBJ2-1; 12 bases are a match to TRBD2. Per germline, CDR1 LNHNV and CDR2 YYDKDF (reference sequence). The CDR3 consists of 19 residues. J lost 1 base, V lost 1 base, and 8 bases had no gene match. Written as DNA, the CDR3 is TGTGCCACCAGCAGAGCATGGCGACTAGCGGGAGAATCCTACAATGAGCAGTTCTTC. It is translated as CATSRAWRLAGESYNEQFF.

CDR3 protein: CASSDRLAGLAGNEQFF. CDR3 bases: TGTGCCAGCAGCGATCGACTAGCGGGCTTGGCAGGCAATGAGCAGTTCTTC. This chain links TRBV5-4 with TRBJ2-1; 10 bases match TRBD2. The CDR3 consists of 17 residues. Germline assignment: CDR1 SGHNT and CDR2 YYREEE (reference sequence). V dropped 4 bases and J dropped 6; count of bases not matched to a gene: 13.

The rearrangement links TRBV5-1 to TRBJ1-3; 7 positions agree with TRBD1. Germline CDR1 and CDR2: SGHRS and YFSETQ. V trimming: 0 bases; J trimming: 8 bases; junction bases outside the gene matches: 5. This CDR3 spans 14 amino acids. This CDR3 reads CASSLVGGSDTIYF. Here the CDR3 DNA reads TGCGCCAGCAGCTTGGTAGGGGGCAGTGACACCATATATTTT. Based on the CDR3 plus reference TRBV5-1 and TRBJ1-3, the full variable domain is KAGVTQTPRYLIKTRGQQVTLSCSPISGHRSVSWYQQTPGQGLQFLFEYFSETQRNKGNFPGRFSGRQFSNSRSEMNVSTLELGDSALYLCASSLVGGSDTIYFGEGSWLTVV.

J is TRBJ2-3 and V is TRBV5-6; the match to TRBD2 covers 8 bases. CDR3 length: 13 amino acids. Germline V gives CDR1 SGHDT, CDR2 YYEEEE. V shed 6 bases, J shed 4 bases, and the junction held 4 bases outside the gene matches. CDR3 amino acids: CASKGLGADTQYF. The CDR3 coding sequence is TGTGCCAGCAAGGGACTAGGGGCAGATACGCAGTATTTT.

J is TRBJ2-3 and V is TRBV7-9; D remains ambiguous. Germline CDR1 and CDR2: SEHNR and FQNEAQ (reference sequence). The CDR3 extends over 12 amino acids. The ends were cut back, 5 bases at V and 5 bases at J, with 8 bases in the middle. CDR3 DNA: TGTGCCAGCAGCCGCGCTGTAGATACGCAGTATTTT. Translated, it gives CASSRAVDTQYF.

V gene TRBV28 combines with J gene TRBJ1-4, with D maybe TRBD1 (6 bases). This CDR3 comprises 17 residues. V was cut by 3 bases and J by 8 bases, with 22 bases left in between. CDR1 and CDR2 from the germline V gene are MDHEN and SYDVKM. The CDR3 region has the DNA TGTGCCAGCAGTTTCCCCGGACAGATCGATGGACCCGAAAAACTGTTTTTT. This gives the protein CASSFPGQIDGPEKLFF.

The V call is TRBV27, the J call TRBJ1-1; D unresolved. CDR1 and CDR2 from the germline V gene are MNHEY and SMNVEV (reference sequence). V lost 7 bases and J 4 bases, leaving 10 bases between the germline ends. This CDR3 contains 12 residues. CDR3 residues: CASNGRGTEAFF. The CDR3 coding sequence is TGTGCCAGCAATGGCCGGGGCACTGAAGCTTTCTTT.

The V and J genes are TRBV18 and TRBJ2-3; D may be TRBD2 (6 bases). The CDR3 loop spans 18 amino acids. The germline V gene encodes CDR1 KGHSH and CDR2 LQKENI. The V end lost 6 bases, the J end lost 2 bases, and 24 bases lay between the germline ends. In nucleotides, the CDR3 is TGTGCCAGCTCCGCAATCCCGGGGAGGTCAAATTACACAGATACGCAGTATTTT. This gives the protein CASSAIPGRSNYTDTQYF.

The chain uses TRBV25-1 and TRBJ2-7; possibly TRBD2 for D (6 bases). Germline values: CDR1 MGHDK, CDR2 SYGVNS. The CDR3 covers 14 residues. V lost 1 base to trimming and J lost 6 bases, with 13 bases between them. The CDR3: CASSESPAGIEQYF. DNA of the CDR3: TGTGCCAGCAGTGAATCCCCGGCGGGGATCGAGCAGTACTTC.